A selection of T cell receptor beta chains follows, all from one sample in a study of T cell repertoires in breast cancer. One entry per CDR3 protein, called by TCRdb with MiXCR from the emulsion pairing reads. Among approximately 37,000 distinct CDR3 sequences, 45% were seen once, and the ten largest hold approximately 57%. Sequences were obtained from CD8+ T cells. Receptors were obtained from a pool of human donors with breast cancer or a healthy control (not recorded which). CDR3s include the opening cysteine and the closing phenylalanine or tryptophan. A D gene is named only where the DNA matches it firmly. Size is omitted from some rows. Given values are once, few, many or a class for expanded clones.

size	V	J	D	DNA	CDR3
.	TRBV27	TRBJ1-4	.	TGTGCCAGCAGTTTAACCCCAGGGGTGCAAAATGAAAAACTGTTTTTT	CASSLTPGVQNEKLFF
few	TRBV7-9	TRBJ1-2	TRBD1	TGTGCCAGCAGCTTAGATGGAGGGGGCGCAGGAGGAGGCTACACCTTC	CASSLDGGGAGGGYTF
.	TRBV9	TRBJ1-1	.	TGTGCCAGCAGCCGGGGAGCCGGAGAAGCTTTCTTT	CASSRGAGEAFF
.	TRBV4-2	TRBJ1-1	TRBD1	TGTGCCAGCGGACAGGGGGGATCGGCGAACACTGAAGCTTTCTTT	CASGQGGSANTEAFF
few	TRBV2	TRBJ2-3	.	TGTGCCAGCAGTGACAGCGCCGGCACAGATACGCAGTATTTT	CASSDSAGTDTQYF
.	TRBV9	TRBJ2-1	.	TGTGCCAGCAGTCAAGTAGGGGTAAGCCGCGATGAGCAGTTCTTC	CASSQVGVSRDEQFF
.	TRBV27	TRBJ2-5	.	TGTGTTAGCAGTTATCGTTACCAAGAGACCCAGTACTTC	CVSSYRYQETQYF
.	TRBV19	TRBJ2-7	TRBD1	TGTGCCAGTAGTATAGGGGACAGGGAAGAGCAGTACTTC	CASSIGDREEQYF
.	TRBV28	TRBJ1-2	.	TGTGCCAGCAGTTTATCGGGGGGTCACTATGGCTACACCTTC	CASSLSGGHYGYTF
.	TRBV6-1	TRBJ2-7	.	TGTGCCAGTTGGGGGGCCTACGAGCAGTACTTC	CASWGAYEQYF
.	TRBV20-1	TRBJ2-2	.	TGCAGTGCTGCGAGAGAGACCACCGGGGAGCTGTTTTTT	CSAARETTGELFF
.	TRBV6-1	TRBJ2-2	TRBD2	TGTGCCAGCAGGACGGGACTAGCGGGAACGTTAAGGACCGGGGAGCTGTTTTTT	CASRTGLAGTLRTGELFF
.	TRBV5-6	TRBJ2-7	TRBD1	TGTGCCAGCCTACAGGGGGCTTCCTACGAGCAGTACTTC	CASLQGASYEQYF
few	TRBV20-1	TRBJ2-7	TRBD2	TGCAGTGCTAGAGAAGGGGAGGGTCGCTACGAGCAGTACTTC	CSAREGEGRYEQYF
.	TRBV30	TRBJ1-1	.	TGTGCCTGCACAAAAAACGCAGGGTCCTCTGAAGCTTTCTTT	CACTKNAGSSEAFF
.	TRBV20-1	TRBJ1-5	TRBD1	TGCAGTGCTAGAGGGGGCAGGGGGCGCGAGGAGCCCCAGCATTTT	CSARGGRGREEPQHF
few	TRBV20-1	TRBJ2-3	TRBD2	TGCAGCCGCTTCGCGGGAGGAGAAGATACGCAGTATTTT	CSRFAGGEDTQYF
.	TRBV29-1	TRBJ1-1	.	TGCAGCGTTGAAGAAGGACATCGGCGAGCTTTCTTT	CSVEEGHRRAFF
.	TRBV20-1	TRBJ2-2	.	TGCAGTGCTAGACAGTTCTCGAACACCGGGGAGCTGCTTTTT	CSARQFSNTGELLF
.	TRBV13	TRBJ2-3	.	TGTGCCAGCAGCTACACCGGGAGAGCCGATACGCAGTATTTT	CASSYTGRADTQYF